This T cell receptor beta chain was sequenced during a study of response to subunit inactivated influenza vaccine. The CDR3 is made up of 17 amino acids. Germline V gene lookup returns CDR1 DFQATT and CDR2 SNEGSKA (reference sequence). J was trimmed by 2 bases and V by 6 bases; bases with no gene match: 11. TCRdb reanalysed the RT-PCR reads using MiXCR and keeps one entry per CDR3 protein. The repertoire holds hundreds of thousands of distinct CDR3 sequences, with 9.5% to 12% as singletons. This sequence was found in a man between 50 and 59 years old who received an inactivated influenza vaccine. This specimen consisted of PBMCs from blood, obtained roughly 48 days after vaccination. The chain is built from TRBV20-1 and TRBJ2-6; 9 positions agree with TRBD1. The CDR3 DNA follows: TGCAGTGCGATGTTACAGGGGGCTGACGCTGGGGCCAACGTCCTGACTTTC. Amino acid sequence: CSAMLQGADAGANVLTF.